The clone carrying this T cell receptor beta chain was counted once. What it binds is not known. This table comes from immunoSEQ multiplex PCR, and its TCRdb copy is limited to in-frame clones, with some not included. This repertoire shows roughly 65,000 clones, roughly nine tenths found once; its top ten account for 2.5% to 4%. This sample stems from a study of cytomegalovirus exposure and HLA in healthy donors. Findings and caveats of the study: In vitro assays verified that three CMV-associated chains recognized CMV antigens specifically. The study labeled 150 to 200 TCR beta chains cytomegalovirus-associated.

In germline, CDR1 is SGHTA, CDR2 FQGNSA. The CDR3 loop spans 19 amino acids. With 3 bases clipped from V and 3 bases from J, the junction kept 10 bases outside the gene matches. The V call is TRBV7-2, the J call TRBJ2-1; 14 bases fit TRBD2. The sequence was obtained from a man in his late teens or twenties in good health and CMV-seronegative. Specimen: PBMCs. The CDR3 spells CASSFRLAGGRAIYNEQFF. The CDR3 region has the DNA TGTGCCAGCAGCTTCCGACTAGCGGGAGGGCGAGCCATCTACAATGAGCAGTTCTTC.